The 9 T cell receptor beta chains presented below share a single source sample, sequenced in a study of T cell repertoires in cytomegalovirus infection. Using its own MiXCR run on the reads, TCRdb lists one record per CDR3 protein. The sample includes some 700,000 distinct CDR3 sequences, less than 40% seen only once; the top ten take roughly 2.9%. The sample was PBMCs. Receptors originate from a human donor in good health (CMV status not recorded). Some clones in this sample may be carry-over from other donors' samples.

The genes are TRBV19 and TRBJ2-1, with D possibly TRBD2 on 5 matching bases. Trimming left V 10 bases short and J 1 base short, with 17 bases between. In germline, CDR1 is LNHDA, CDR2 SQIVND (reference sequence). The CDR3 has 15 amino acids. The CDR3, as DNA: TGTGCCACTAGACGAAGGACTCGTTCCTACAATGAGCAGTTCTTC. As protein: CATRRRTRSYNEQFF.

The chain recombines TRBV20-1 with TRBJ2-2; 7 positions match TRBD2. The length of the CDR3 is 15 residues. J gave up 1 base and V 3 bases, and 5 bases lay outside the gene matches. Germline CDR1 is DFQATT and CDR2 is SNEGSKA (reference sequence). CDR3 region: CSASLGGGNTGELFF. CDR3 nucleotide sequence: TGCAGTGCTAGTCTTGGCGGGGGGAACACCGGGGAGCTGTTTTTT.

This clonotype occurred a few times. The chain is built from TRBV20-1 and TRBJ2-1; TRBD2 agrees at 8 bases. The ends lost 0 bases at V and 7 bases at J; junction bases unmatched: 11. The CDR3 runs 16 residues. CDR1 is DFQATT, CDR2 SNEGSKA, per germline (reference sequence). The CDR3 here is CSARDRGAGGRNEQFF. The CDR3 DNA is TGCAGTGCTAGAGATAGAGGCGCGGGAGGACGAAATGAGCAGTTCTTC.

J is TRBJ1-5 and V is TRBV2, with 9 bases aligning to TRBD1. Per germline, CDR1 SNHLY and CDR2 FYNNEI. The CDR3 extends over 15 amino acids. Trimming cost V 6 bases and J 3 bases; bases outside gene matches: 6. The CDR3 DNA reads TGTGCCAGCAGATTACAGGGGGCGGACAATCAGCCCCAGCATTTT. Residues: CASRLQGADNQPQHF.

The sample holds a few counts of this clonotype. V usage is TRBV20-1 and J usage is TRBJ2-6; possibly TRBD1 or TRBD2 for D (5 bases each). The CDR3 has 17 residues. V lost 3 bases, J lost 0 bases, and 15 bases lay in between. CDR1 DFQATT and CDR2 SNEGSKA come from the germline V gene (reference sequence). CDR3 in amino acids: CSARLAGTLSGANVLTF. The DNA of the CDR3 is TGCAGTGCTAGGTTGGCCGGGACGCTCTCTGGGGCCAACGTCCTGACTTTC.

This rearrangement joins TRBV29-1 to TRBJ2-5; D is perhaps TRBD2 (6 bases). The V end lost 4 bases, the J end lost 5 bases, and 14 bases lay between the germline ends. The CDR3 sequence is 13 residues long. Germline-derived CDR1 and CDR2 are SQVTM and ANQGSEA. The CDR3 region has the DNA TGCAGCGTTGGTCGGGGGATCGCCGAGACCCAGTACTTC. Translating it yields CSVGRGIAETQYF.

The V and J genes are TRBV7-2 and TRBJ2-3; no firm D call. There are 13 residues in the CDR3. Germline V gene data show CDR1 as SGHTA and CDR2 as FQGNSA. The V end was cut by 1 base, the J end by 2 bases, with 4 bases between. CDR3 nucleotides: TGTGCCAGCAGCTTAGTCTACACAGATACGCAGTATTTT. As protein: CASSLVYTDTQYF.

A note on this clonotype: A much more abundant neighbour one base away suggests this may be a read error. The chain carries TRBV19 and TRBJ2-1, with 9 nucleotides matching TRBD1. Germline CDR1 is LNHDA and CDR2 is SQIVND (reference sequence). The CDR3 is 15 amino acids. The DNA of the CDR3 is TGTGCCATTAGTACCGGGACAGGGCATTACAATGAGCAGTTCTTC. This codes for CAISTGTGHYNEQFF. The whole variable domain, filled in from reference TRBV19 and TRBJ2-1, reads DGGITQSPKYLFRKEGQNVTLSCEQNLNHDAMYWYRQDPGQGLRLIYYSQIVNDFQKGDIAEGYSVSREKKESFPLTVTSAQKNPTAFYLCAISTGTGHYNEQFFGPGTRLTVL.

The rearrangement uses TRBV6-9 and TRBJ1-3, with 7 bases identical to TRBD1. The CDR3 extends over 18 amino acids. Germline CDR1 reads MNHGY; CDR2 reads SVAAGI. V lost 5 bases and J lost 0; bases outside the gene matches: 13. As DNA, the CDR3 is TGTGCCAGCAGTCTCACCGAGGACAGGACCAGCTCTGGAAACACCATATATTTT. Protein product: CASSLTEDRTSSGNTIYF.